This TCR beta chain was captured in a study of T cells in Graves' hyperthyroidism and ophthalmopathy. The investigators amplified TCR beta CDR3 regions from RNA transcripts. With the HTBI primer set, the TCR CDR3 went through a first round of RT-PCR. TCRdb recomputed calls from the multiplex PCR reads with MiXCR, one row per CDR3 protein. Of 300,000 to 400,000 distinct CDR3 sequences listed, about 15% are singletons. This clonotype was detected ten times or more. The CDR3 runs 13 residues. V lost 8 bases and J 1 base, leaving 9 bases between the germline ends. Germline assignment: CDR1 SNHLY and CDR2 FYNNEI.

This TCR derives from a woman in her thirties with Graves' ophthalmopathy. The V call is TRBV2, the J call TRBJ1-5; D is undetermined. The sample was blood. The chain's CDR3 is CASATESNQPQHF. In nucleotides, the CDR3 is TGTGCCAGCGCCACCGAGAGCAATCAGCCCCAGCATTTT.